This T cell receptor (beta chain) stems from a study of glioma-infiltrating T cells. Study-wide points: Above-expected tissue-blood divergence occurred in all gliomas, most in low-grade ones. Very few CDR3 sequences were shared between tissue and blood.

This clonotype has ten or more counts. Antigen: not known. Amplification of TCR alpha and beta CDR3 regions from RNA used iRepertoire nested multiplex PCR. Input was roughly 85-400 ng of tissue mRNA or PBMC total RNA. One entry per CDR3 protein results from TCRdb running MiXCR on the multiplex PCR reads. The table records about 110,000 distinct CDR3 sequences, about 25% of them present only once. This CDR3 has 14 amino acids. Germline values: CDR1 SGHVS, CDR2 FQNEAQ. With 3 bases clipped from V and 2 bases from J, the junction kept 3 bases outside the gene matches. The receptor was isolated from a human donor with low-grade glioma or glioblastoma, undergoing nonglioma brain surgery, or in good health (not recorded which). Sequenced sample: glioma tissue, nonneoplastic brain tissue, or PBMCs (not recorded which). This chain connects TRBV7-8 to TRBJ2-7, with 8 bases fitting TRBD2. CDR3 amino acids: CASSFSGAAYEQYF. Written as DNA, the CDR3 is TGTGCCAGCAGCTTTAGCGGGGCCGCCTACGAGCAGTACTTC.